This T cell receptor beta chain is drawn from a study of blood T cell repertoires in COVID-19. At the level of the study: The study drew acute and convalescent COVID-19 samples from the United States, Italy and Spain. PBMCs, B-cell-depleted T cells, or T cells provided the cDNA or gDNA that made up the material.

CDR1 is LNHDA and CDR2 is SQIVND in the germline V gene (reference sequence). V dropped 1 base and J dropped 7 bases, with 19 bases sitting between them. The CDR3 is 16 residues long. Authors' data handling: Counts of nucleated cells, estimated from reference gene primer amplification, were obtained. Libraries were prepared by immunoSEQ multiplex PCR; TCRdb keeps only in-frame clonotypes and omits some of them. The D gene and trimming were derived from the DNA, and the V and J assignments and clone size from that table. The sample has 100,000 to 150,000 clones, roughly 83% seen once. The receptor was isolated from a man between 60 and 70 years old with acute or convalescent COVID-19. This chain joins TRBV19 and TRBJ1-2; a weak D match, TRBD1 (6 bases). Sequencing input: peripheral blood. The CDR3 region has the DNA TGTGCCAGTAGTATAGTAGCGGGACACCTGACGAGTGGCTACACCTTC. Translating gives CASSIVAGHLTSGYTF. The variable domain in full, with the rest retrieved from reference TRBV19 and TRBJ1-2, is DGGITQSPKYLFRKEGQNVTLSCEQNLNHDAMYWYRQDPGQGLRLIYYSQIVNDFQKGDIAEGYSVSREKKESFPLTVTSAQKNPTAFYLCASSIVAGHLTSGYTFGSGTRLTVV.